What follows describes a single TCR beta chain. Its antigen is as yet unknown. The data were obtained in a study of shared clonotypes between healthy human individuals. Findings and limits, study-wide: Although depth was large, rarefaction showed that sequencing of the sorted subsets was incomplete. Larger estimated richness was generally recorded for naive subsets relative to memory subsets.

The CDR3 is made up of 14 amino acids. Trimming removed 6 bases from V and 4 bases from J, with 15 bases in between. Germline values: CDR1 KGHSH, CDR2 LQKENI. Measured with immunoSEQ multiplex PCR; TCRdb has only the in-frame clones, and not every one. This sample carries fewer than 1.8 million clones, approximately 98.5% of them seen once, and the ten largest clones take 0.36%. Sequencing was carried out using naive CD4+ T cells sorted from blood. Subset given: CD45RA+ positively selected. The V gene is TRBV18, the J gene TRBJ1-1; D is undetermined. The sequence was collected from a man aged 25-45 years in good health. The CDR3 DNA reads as TGTGCCAGCTCGCTAAATTTGGACGGCACTGAAGCTTTCTTT. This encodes CASSLNLDGTEAFF.